The T cell receptor beta chain under discussion was sequenced for a study of a mutant IDH1 vaccine in newly diagnosed glioma (dated by TCRdb to the early 2020s). Describing the broader study: Vaccination started 4-6 weeks after radiotherapy alone, or was given together with temozolomide cycles in the groups whose treatment included chemotherapy. Of the roughly 32 patients who were treated, around 60% were male and about 40% were female, and the mean age was around 43 years. Prior to enrollment, patients had been given standard therapy consisting of radiotherapy alone, temozolomide alone, or radiochemotherapy with temozolomide, with the combination given to most patients. The week-35 safety follow-up was designated visit V12, and the week-47 end of study was designated visit V13. Peripheral blood was drawn at six visits: V03 (baseline), V05, V07, V10, V12 and V13. Longitudinal TCRB deep sequencing was done for about two dozen treated patients, wherever samples were available for exploratory analyses. Points the paper makes about the study in general: Pseudoprogression appeared unrelated to alterations in the top peripheral T cell clonotypes detected by TCRB sequencing. Selection of PBMC samples for TCRB deep sequencing was based on availability. Immune responses induced by the vaccine were seen in roughly 95% of patients across multiple MHC alleles. The authors noted that analyses of patient blood samples could not be reproduced because of sample limitations.

V is clipped by 3 bases and J by 2 bases, and the sequence between their germline boundaries is 11 bases long. Taken from cysteine to phenylalanine, the CDR3 has 14 residues. This entry keeps only the CDR3 DNA: 42 bases, framed from base 1. CDR1 and CDR2 are drawn from the germline V gene: MNHNS, SASEGT. The library was produced with the immunoSEQ multiplex PCR assay. Following the manufacturer's protocol, the hsTCRB Kit was used to amplify rearranged TCR beta chain sequences. TCRB libraries were sequenced on an Illumina MiSeq. In the authors' own workflow: Demultiplexing, trimming and gene mapping were performed with the kit vendor's proprietary platform. The clones in this table, taken by TCRdb from immuneACCESS, are in-frame only. Not every clone is retained; where verified, under half of the shortfall comes from an unresolved V gene, and the cause of the rest is unknown. The V and J calls and clone size are taken from that table; D and trimming were inferred from the DNA. The sample data list about 31,000 clones, and around 84% of these were observed just once. Together, the top ten hold roughly 14% of the sample.

The time point label for this specimen denotes: week 35, safety follow-up. Every vaccine dose consisted of 300 ug of a 20-mer mutant IDH1 peptide in Montanide, administered subcutaneously together with topical imiquimod. Eight vaccinations were administered to patients in weeks 1, 3, 5, 7, 11, 15, 19 and 23, corresponding to visits V03 through V10. All donors had newly diagnosed IDH1-mutant astrocytomas of WHO grade 3 or 4 that showed loss of nuclear ATRX. The samples were drawn from NOA16, a multicentre, single-arm, open-label phase I trial in Germany that tested a mutant IDH1 peptide vaccine in humans for the first time. Genomic DNA for TCRB sequencing was extracted from EDTA blood using the DNeasy Blood and Tissue Kit. About this clone: The specificity of this receptor is unknown. No base qualities exist here, and no much larger clone lies one base off it.

This sequence was found in a man aged 25-45 years with glioma. The sequence is built from TRBV6-1 and TRBJ2-7; a confident D gene designation cannot be given. This specimen consisted of PBMCs, obtained from a glioma patient whose treatment included an IDH1 peptide vaccine. The nucleotides read TGTGCCAGCAGTGAGGTCCGGTCTCCCTACGAGCAGTACTTC. Its protein product is CASSEVRSPYEQYF.